A single sample gave rise to the 23 T cell receptor beta chains below, sequenced in a study of cytomegalovirus exposure and HLA in healthy donors. PCR involved 60 Vbeta and 13 Jbeta primers. Here immunoSEQ multiplex PCR was the method, and the copy in TCRdb shows in-frame clones only, minus some. This listing includes 30,000 to 35,000 clones. Sequencing input: PBMCs. The source is a woman between 40 and 55 years old in good health and CMV-seropositive.

The genes are TRBV28 and TRBJ1-3, with 7 bases fitting TRBD1. This CDR3 contains 14 residues. Trimming removed 6 bases from V and 4 bases from J; junction bases left unmatched: 6. The germline V gene has CDR1 MDHEN and CDR2 SYDVKM. Here the CDR3 DNA reads TGTGCCAGCAGCAGAGGGGGCGTCGGAAACACCATATATTTT. This gives the protein CASSRGGVGNTIYF. The whole variable domain, filled in from reference TRBV28 and TRBJ1-3, reads DVKVTQSSRYLVKRTGEKVFLECVQDMDHENMFWYRQDPGLGLRLIYFSYDVKMKEKGDIPEGYSVSREKKERFSLILESASTNQTSMYLCASSRGGVGNTIYFGEGSWLTVV.

The chain is built from TRBV5-6 and TRBJ2-1; no clear D gene. The ends were cut back, 0 bases at V and 6 bases at J, with 7 bases in the middle. Germline CDR1 reads SGHDT; CDR2 reads YYEEEE. The CDR3 is 13 residues long. The CDR3 sequence is CASSLVVSNEQFF. CDR3 bases: TGTGCCAGCAGCTTGGTTGTATCCAATGAGCAGTTCTTC.

In nucleotides, the CDR3 is TGCAGCGTAGGCGGGAGGGCCACAGATACGCAGTATTTT. Translation gives CSVGGRATDTQYF. This chain connects TRBV29-1 to TRBJ2-3; 9 nucleotides align to TRBD2. This CDR3 is 13 amino acids long. V dropped 6 bases and J dropped 2; count of bases not matched to a gene: 3. Germline-derived CDR1 and CDR2 are SQVTM and ANQGSEA.

J is TRBJ2-1 and V is TRBV29-1; a weak D match, TRBD2 (6 bases). Trimming pared 6 bases from V and 0 bases from J, leaving 24 bases between. The CDR3 loop spans 18 amino acids. Germline CDR1 reads SQVTM; CDR2 reads ANQGSEA. The CDR3 DNA sequence: TGCAGCGTAGGGTACCGAAAAGGGCAGCGGGTCTCCTACAATGAGCAGTTCTTC. Its translation is CSVGYRKGQRVSYNEQFF.

The chain combines TRBV9 with TRBJ2-1, with 9 bases matching TRBD2. J gave up 13 bases and V 4 bases, and 12 bases lay outside the gene matches. The CDR3 runs 14 residues. Per the germline V gene, CDR1 is SGDLS and CDR2 is YYNGEE. CDR3 in DNA: TGTGCCAGCAGCTATTCGAAAGGCGGGAGGGAACAGTTCTTC. Its protein is CASSYSKGGREQFF. The variable domain in full, with the rest retrieved from reference TRBV9 and TRBJ2-1, is DSGVTQTPKHLITATGQRVTLRCSPRSGDLSVYWYQQSLDQGLQFLIQYYNGEERAKGNILERFSAQQFPDLHSELNLSSLELGDSALYFCASSYSKGGREQFFGPGTRLTVL.

This chain connects TRBV5-1 to TRBJ2-1; 9 bases agree with TRBD2. Per the germline V gene, CDR1 is SGHRS and CDR2 is YFSETQ. V shed 5 bases and J 10 bases; nucleotides not matched to a gene: 16. The CDR3 extends over 16 amino acids. The CDR3 sequence: CASRRAGGPKTREQFF. DNA for the CDR3: TGCGCCAGCAGGAGGGCGGGAGGGCCGAAAACACGAGAGCAGTTCTTC.

The V and J genes are TRBV5-1 and TRBJ1-1; 9 bases map to TRBD1. CDR3 length: 16 residues. Germline assignment: CDR1 SGHRS and CDR2 YFSETQ. J lost 3 bases, V lost 4 bases, and 10 bases had no gene match. The CDR3 DNA follows: TGCGCCAGCAGCCCGGGGACAGGGTCAGGGGACACTGAAGCTTTCTTT. It translates to CASSPGTGSGDTEAFF.

The CDR3 is CASSDGPGGIWPQHF. CDR3 nucleotide sequence: TGTGCCAGCAGTGATGGTCCAGGGGGCATATGGCCCCAGCATTTT. The chain combines TRBV6-1 with TRBJ1-5, with 8 nucleotides matching TRBD1. Looked up from germline, CDR1 is MNHNS and CDR2 is SASEGT. The CDR3 loop spans 15 amino acids. V shed 3 bases and J 9 bases; nucleotides not matched to a gene: 10.

V gene TRBV27 combines with J gene TRBJ2-7, with TRBD2 matching over 7 bases. Germline lookup yields CDR1 MNHEY and CDR2 SMNVEV (reference sequence). V shed 8 bases, J shed 2 bases, and the junction held 15 bases outside the gene matches. The CDR3 totals 16 residues. In nucleotides, the CDR3 is TGTGCCAGCGCCTCGGCGGCGGGAGAAGTTGCCTACGAGCAGTACTTC. Translating it yields CASASAAGEVAYEQYF.

The chain is built from TRBV6-6 and TRBJ1-4; D is undetermined. The CDR3 length is 16 residues. V lost 6 bases to trimming and J lost 0 bases, with 14 bases between them. Germline assignment: CDR1 MNHNY and CDR2 SVGAGI (reference sequence). This chain's CDR3 is CASSPWEGATNEKLFF. As DNA, the CDR3 is TGTGCCAGCAGCCCCTGGGAGGGTGCAACTAATGAAAAACTGTTTTTT.

The chain's CDR3 is CSVEGVAGGSYEQYF. The CDR3 DNA is TGCAGCGTTGAGGGGGTAGCGGGAGGGTCCTACGAGCAGTACTTC. The genes are TRBV29-1 and TRBJ2-7; 11 bases line up with TRBD2. Looked up from germline, CDR1 is SQVTM and CDR2 is ANQGSEA. This CDR3 region has 15 residues. V dropped 3 bases and J dropped 1; count of bases not matched to a gene: 5.

The chain couples TRBV28 to TRBJ2-7; 9 positions agree with TRBD2. This CDR3 has 14 amino acids. From germline, CDR1 is MDHEN and CDR2 SYDVKM. The V segment lost 5 bases and the J segment 1 base; nucleotides outside the gene matches: 3. Here the CDR3 DNA reads TGTGCCAGCAGTCTAGCGGGACTTTCCTACGAGCAGTACTTC. Translating gives CASSLAGLSYEQYF.

This rearrangement joins TRBV6-1 to TRBJ2-7; perhaps TRBD1 as D (6 bases). V lost 1 base and J lost 2, with 6 bases in between. Germline V lookup: CDR1 MNHNS, CDR2 SASEGT. The CDR3 runs 13 residues. In DNA form, the CDR3 reads TGTGCCAGCAGTGAAGGGACAGCCTACGAGCAGTACTTC. The encoded protein is CASSEGTAYEQYF.

The V gene is TRBV5-1, the J gene TRBJ2-5; 8 bases map to TRBD1. CDR3 size: 14 residues. The ends lost 4 bases at V and 1 base at J; junction bases unmatched: 3. Germline CDR1 reads SGHRS; CDR2 reads YFSETQ. The CDR3 DNA follows: TGCGCCAGCAGCCACGGACAGGGCCAAGAGACCCAGTACTTC. Translating gives CASSHGQGQETQYF.

This sequence joins TRBV29-1 and TRBJ2-1; D unresolved. Germline V gene lookup returns CDR1 SQVTM and CDR2 ANQGSEA. CDR3 length: 11 amino acids. Trimming cost V 7 bases and J 5 bases, with 9 bases left between them. The CDR3 sequence: CSGQNDNEQFF. The CDR3 DNA reads TGCAGCGGGCAAAACGACAATGAGCAGTTCTTC.

The chain employs TRBV9 and TRBJ2-7; the D gene is possibly TRBD2 (5 bases). This CDR3 is 13 amino acids long. V lost 0 bases and J lost 5, with 9 bases in between. Germline values: CDR1 SGDLS, CDR2 YYNGEE. CDR3 loop: CASSVVPGNEQYF. As DNA, the CDR3 is TGTGCCAGCAGCGTAGTTCCGGGGAACGAGCAGTACTTC.

This chain links TRBV6-6 with TRBJ2-2; TRBD1 aligns across 10 bases. This CDR3 has 15 amino acids. Trimming cost V 5 bases and J 6 bases; bases outside gene matches: 6. Germline CDR1 MNHNY, CDR2 SVGAGI (reference sequence). CDR3: CASSKTGQGAGELFF. CDR3 coding DNA: TGTGCCAGCAGTAAAACCGGACAGGGGGCCGGGGAGCTGTTTTTT.

The J gene is TRBJ1-4, the V gene TRBV18; 10 positions agree with TRBD1. The CDR3 is 14 residues long. From germline, CDR1 is KGHSH and CDR2 LQKENI. The junction had 0 bases not matched to a gene; V was cut back by 3 bases and J by 5 bases. The CDR3 loop is CASSPDRGNEKLFF. The CDR3 DNA is TGTGCCAGCTCACCGGACAGGGGGAATGAAAAACTGTTTTTT.

This chain connects TRBV18 to TRBJ2-5, with D perhaps matching TRBD1 (6 bases). The CDR3 extends over 15 amino acids. The germline CDR1 and CDR2 sequences are KGHSH and LQKENI. Trimming took 6 bases from V and 0 from J, leaving 14 bases between them. The CDR3 here is CASSLQGGYQETQYF. CDR3 DNA: TGTGCCAGCTCTCTCCAAGGGGGTTACCAAGAGACCCAGTACTTC. The variable domain in full, completed from reference TRBV18 and TRBJ2-5, reads NAGVMQNPRHLVRRRGQEARLRCSPMKGHSHVYWYRQLPEEGLKFMVYLQKENIIDESGMPKERFSAEFPKEGPSILRIQQVVRGDSAAYFCASSLQGGYQETQYFGPGTRLLVL.

The V call is TRBV4-1, the J call TRBJ2-7; D might be TRBD2 (6 bases). Trimming shortened V by 2 bases and J by 6 bases, and 23 bases separated the two germline ends. Germline CDR1 reads MGHRA; CDR2 reads YSYEKL. The CDR3 runs 17 residues. The CDR3 DNA sequence: TGCGCCAGCAGCCAAAGCCTAGCGAGAACCCGGCTGGGCGAGCAGTACTTC. Its translation is CASSQSLARTRLGEQYF.

The chain couples TRBV5-6 to TRBJ2-7; 9 bases fit TRBD2. The CDR3 has 15 residues. CDR1 and CDR2 from the germline V gene are SGHDT and YYEEEE. V was pared by 2 bases and J by 4 bases, with 7 bases of the junction left unmatched. Here the CDR3 DNA reads TGTGCCAGCAGCTTAGGGGTAGCGGGAGAGTACGAGCAGTACTTC. Its translation is CASSLGVAGEYEQYF.

This chain links TRBV28 with TRBJ2-7; 7 positions match TRBD1. The germline V gene has CDR1 MDHEN and CDR2 SYDVKM. The V segment lost 7 bases and the J segment 4 bases; nucleotides outside the gene matches: 4. CDR3 length equals 12 residues. DNA of the CDR3: TGTGCCAGCACACAACAGGGGTACGAGCAGTACTTC. Amino acids: CASTQQGYEQYF.

This chain joins TRBV5-6 and TRBJ2-5; 10 nucleotides line up with TRBD2. Germline V gene data show CDR1 as SGHDT and CDR2 as YYEEEE. The trim removed 4 bases at V and 4 bases at J, leaving 10 bases unmatched. CDR3 length: 16 amino acids. The chain's CDR3 is CASSPTSGIPGETQYF. CDR3 nucleotide sequence: TGTGCCAGCAGCCCCACTAGCGGGATTCCCGGAGAGACCCAGTACTTC.